A single sample is the source of the 21 T cell receptor beta chains below, sequenced in a study of OX40 agonist ivuxolimab in advanced cancers. Only in-frame clones appear in the TCRdb table, and some are missing; sequencing was by immunoSEQ multiplex PCR. The data contain about 45,000 clones, more than 75% of them seen just once; the ten biggest clones take up 15%. Here the sequenced sample was CD4+ or CD8+ T cells sorted from blood, taken in a trial of the OX40 agonist ivuxolimab. The origin of the receptors is an adult with an advanced solid tumor such as melanoma, head and neck, liver or kidney cancer.

V is TRBV6-5 and J is TRBJ1-1; TRBD1 agrees at 7 bases. The CDR3 contains 13 residues. V shed 6 bases and J 3 bases; nucleotides not matched to a gene: 4. The germline V gene encodes CDR1 MNHEY and CDR2 SVGAGI. The CDR3: CASRAGQDTEAFF. Written as DNA, the CDR3 is TGTGCCAGCAGAGCCGGACAGGACACTGAAGCTTTCTTT.

The chain recombines TRBV6-4 with TRBJ1-1; D gene uncertain. Trimming cost V 8 bases and J 6 bases, with 7 bases left between them. The CDR3 length is 10 residues. CDR1 is MRHNA and CDR2 is SNTAGT in the germline V gene. Written as DNA, the CDR3 is TGTGCCAGCCCCAAACCTGAAGCTTTCTTT. Amino acids: CASPKPEAFF.

The chain is built from TRBV5-6 and TRBJ2-1; tentative D call: TRBD2 (7 bases). CDR3 length: 16 amino acids. Deletions cut 4 bases from V and 0 bases from J, with 14 bases between. Germline V CDR1 and CDR2: SGHDT, YYEEEE. The CDR3 region is CASSPGGPFSYNEQFF. Here the CDR3 DNA reads TGTGCCAGCAGCCCCGGGGGGCCCTTCTCCTACAATGAGCAGTTCTTC.

The chain joins TRBV7-9 to TRBJ1-3; no clear D gene. The CDR3 has 12 amino acids. The V gene's germline CDR1 is SEHNR and CDR2 FQNEAQ (reference sequence). Trimming took off 10 bases at V and 0 bases at J, with 7 bases between the two ends. In nucleotides, the CDR3 is TGTGCCACGCCGACCTCTGGAAACACCATATATTTT. This translates into CATPTSGNTIYF.

The chain couples TRBV27 to TRBJ2-3; the match to TRBD2 covers 10 bases. The germline V gene encodes CDR1 MNHEY and CDR2 SMNVEV (reference sequence). V trimming: 2 bases; J trimming: 2 bases; junction bases outside the gene matches: 7. The CDR3 totals 17 residues. The CDR3 is CASSLAWTSGTTDTQYF. CDR3 nucleotide sequence: TGTGCCAGCAGTTTAGCCTGGACTAGCGGTACCACAGATACGCAGTATTTT.

The chain is built from TRBV18 and TRBJ1-6; 9 nucleotides match TRBD1. This CDR3 spans 17 amino acids. V was clipped by 6 bases and J by 10 bases; unmatched bases: 16. The germline V gene has CDR1 KGHSH and CDR2 LQKENI. CDR3 protein: CASSMPARTGVKSPLHF. The DNA for the CDR3 is TGTGCCAGCTCCATGCCTGCCCGGACAGGGGTTAAATCACCCCTCCACTTT.

The genes are TRBV6-6 and TRBJ2-4; D gene unclear. The CDR3 is 15 amino acids. Germline V lookup: CDR1 MNHNY, CDR2 SVGAGI (reference sequence). V was clipped by 1 base and J by 5 bases, with 12 bases between them. In DNA, the CDR3 is TGTGCCAGCAGTTACTATTTGGGCGCCCAAAACATTCAGTACTTC. Translated, it gives CASSYYLGAQNIQYF.

CDR3 DNA sequence: TGTGCCAGCAGCTTATGGCCCTTGAGGTCCTCCTACAATGAGCAGTTCTTC. Translating it yields CASSLWPLRSSYNEQFF. The chain joins TRBV7-2 to TRBJ2-1; D ambiguous. Germline CDR1 SGHTA, CDR2 FQGNSA. This CDR3 has 17 amino acids. V was shortened by 2 bases and J by 0 bases, with 14 bases between the two germline ends.

This sequence joins TRBV4-1 and TRBJ2-1; D might be TRBD2 (6 bases). Germline V lookup: CDR1 MGHRA, CDR2 YSYEKL. Trimming took 4 bases from V and 1 from J, leaving 23 bases between them. The length of the CDR3 is 19 residues. The CDR3 coding sequence is TGCGCCAGCAGCCGAGCCGGAGGGCCTGAACATTCATCCTACAATGAGCAGTTCTTC. It is translated as CASSRAGGPEHSSYNEQFF.

The chain joins TRBV28 to TRBJ1-3; TRBD1 matches at 7 bases. The V gene end was trimmed by 7 bases and the J gene end by 1 base; junction bases not matched to a gene: 7. The length of the CDR3 is 15 residues. Germline V lookup: CDR1 MDHEN, CDR2 SYDVKM. CDR3 residues: CASMKGAASGNTIYF. CDR3 coding DNA: TGTGCCAGCATGAAGGGGGCCGCGTCTGGAAACACCATATATTTT.

The genes are TRBV5-4 and TRBJ2-7; D gene uncertain. Trimming removed 2 bases at V and 2 bases at J, with 8 bases between. Looked up from germline, CDR1 is SGHNT and CDR2 is YYREEE (reference sequence). The CDR3 contains 13 residues. CDR3 bases: TGTGCCAGCAGCTTTGGGCCAACCTACGAGCAGTACTTC. It specifies CASSFGPTYEQYF. Filled out from reference TRBV5-4 and TRBJ2-7, the complete variable domain reads ETGVTQSPTHLIKTRGQQVTLRCSSQSGHNTVSWYQQALGQGPQFIFQYYREEENGRGNFPPRFSGLQFPNYSSELNVNALELDDSALYLCASSFGPTYEQYFGPGTRLTVT.

V gene TRBV28 combines with J gene TRBJ2-7; D may be TRBD1 (5 bases). The V and J ends lost 3 bases and 2 bases respectively, with 8 bases between them. Germline-derived CDR1 and CDR2 are MDHEN and SYDVKM. The CDR3 covers 13 residues. The DNA for the CDR3 is TGTGCCAGCAGTTTTGACAGACCCTACGAGCAGTACTTC. Protein: CASSFDRPYEQYF. The full variable domain, its missing parts supplied by reference TRBV28 and TRBJ2-7, is DVKVTQSSRYLVKRTGEKVFLECVQDMDHENMFWYRQDPGLGLRLIYFSYDVKMKEKGDIPEGYSVSREKKERFSLILESASTNQTSMYLCASSFDRPYEQYFGPGTRLTVT.

The genes are TRBV11-2 and TRBJ2-3; D remains ambiguous. The length of the CDR3 is 16 residues. Trimming took 2 bases from V and 4 from J, leaving 16 bases between them. Germline V CDR1 and CDR2: SGHAT, FQNNGV. The CDR3 region has the DNA TGTGCCAGCAGCTTAAACCCTGATATAGAGTCAGATACGCAGTATTTT. It encodes CASSLNPDIESDTQYF.

V gene TRBV28 combines with J gene TRBJ2-5, with D possibly matching TRBD1 (5 bases). Trimming pared 8 bases from V and 5 bases from J, leaving 12 bases between. CDR1 and CDR2 (germline): MDHEN, SYDVKM. This CDR3 region has 12 residues. The CDR3 spells CASRGSGETQYF. CDR3 nucleotides: TGTGCCAGCCGAGGATCAGGGGAGACCCAGTACTTC.

V gene TRBV6-5 combines with J gene TRBJ1-1, with D maybe TRBD1 (5 bases). The CDR3 is 15 amino acids. The germline gives CDR1 MNHEY, CDR2 SVGAGI. The germline V and J ends were trimmed by 0 bases and 1 base, with 9 bases remaining between them. The CDR3 DNA reads as TGTGCCAGCAGTTACTCACTAAGGGGGAACACTGAAGCTTTCTTT. Protein product: CASSYSLRGNTEAFF.

V usage is TRBV6-5 and J usage is TRBJ2-7; 7 bases line up with TRBD1. The germline V gene encodes CDR1 MNHEY and CDR2 SVGAGI. V lost 5 bases, J lost 5 bases, and 6 bases stayed unmatched. CDR3 length equals 13 residues. CDR3 in amino acids: CASSNRQGHEQYF. The CDR3 bases are TGTGCCAGCAGTAACCGACAGGGCCACGAGCAGTACTTC.

The rearrangement uses TRBV18 and TRBJ2-3, with 8 bases aligning to TRBD1. This CDR3 contains 15 residues. Germline V gives CDR1 KGHSH, CDR2 LQKENI. Trimming took 3 bases from V and 5 from J; bases not matched to a gene: 7. For the CDR3, the DNA is TGTGCCAGCTCACCGGCAGGGGGCGCGGGAGATACGCAGTATTTT. It is translated as CASSPAGGAGDTQYF.

The chain carries TRBV6-1 and TRBJ2-3; TRBD1 might be the D (5 bases). The CDR3 is 12 residues long. Between the trimmed V and J ends, which lost 6 bases and 5 bases, there was a span of 9 bases. Per the germline V gene, CDR1 is MNHNS and CDR2 is SASEGT. The CDR3 DNA reads as TGTGCCAGCAGCCCAGGGCAAGATACGCAGTATTTT. It yields the protein CASSPGQDTQYF.

Worth noting for this clone: One end of the junction does not line up with germline, which may come from a read error. The chain couples TRBV28 to TRBJ2-3; tentatively, D is TRBD1 (5 bases). The CDR3 runs 11 residues. The germline CDR1 and CDR2 sequences are MDHEN and SYDVKM. The CDR3 nucleotides are TGTGCCAGCAGTCCGACAGAGACGCAGTATTTT. Amino acid sequence: CASSPTETQYF.

J is TRBJ1-1 and V is TRBV10-3, with D tentatively TRBD1 (6 bases). Trimming removed 2 bases from V and 5 bases from J, with 15 bases in between. Germline V gene lookup returns CDR1 ENHRY and CDR2 SYGVKD. The length of the CDR3 is 15 residues. The CDR3 DNA reads TGTGCCATCAGTGAGACAGGGTTATCGTGGACTGAAGCTTTCTTT. It codes for CAISETGLSWTEAFF.

The gene calls are TRBV28 and TRBJ2-7, with D perhaps TRBD2 (5 bases). Germline V gene data show CDR1 as MDHEN and CDR2 as SYDVKM. V lost 2 bases and J lost 4, with 12 bases in between. This CDR3 is built from 14 residues. For the CDR3, the DNA is TGTGCCAGCAGTTTACGGGGTTATTCTTACGAGCAGTACTTC. Amino acids: CASSLRGYSYEQYF.